This is a list of T cell receptor beta chains from one sample in a study of siplizumab effects on memory and regulatory T cells. Libraries were prepared by immunoSEQ multiplex PCR; TCRdb keeps only in-frame clonotypes and omits some of them. The sample carries approximately 65,000 clones, roughly 83% recorded once. Input material: memory CD4+ T cells sorted from blood. The receptor set was obtained from a human donor in good health. The CDR3 runs from the conserved cysteine through the conserved F or W. D genes are given only for firm matches. Size tells how often a clone was seen (once, few, many) or the class of an expanded clone, and some rows leave it out.

j_gene,d_gene,abundance,v_gene,CDR3nt,CDR3aa
TRBJ2-7,TRBD1,-,TRBV11-2,TGTGCCAGCAGCTTCAGACAGGGGGCCTACGAGCAGTACTTC,CASSFRQGAYEQYF
TRBJ2-2,TRBD1,-,TRBV19,TGTGCCAGTAGTATCCGGGACAGATTATCCGGGGAGCTGTTTTTT,CASSIRDRLSGELFF
TRBJ2-1,-,-,TRBV11-3,TGTGCCAGCAGCTCCGCAGGGGACCGCAATGAGCAGTTCTTC,CASSSAGDRNEQFF
TRBJ2-5,TRBD1,-,TRBV9,TGTGCCAGCAGCTCCGGGGACAGCCTAAAAGAGACCCAGTACTTC,CASSSGDSLKETQYF
TRBJ2-3,TRBD2,-,TRBV9,TGTGCCAGCAGCGTAGCCGGGACTAGCGGCACGAATACGCAGTATTTT,CASSVAGTSGTNTQYF
TRBJ1-1,-,once,TRBV28,TGTGCCAGCAGTTTCGGGGGCGCGAACACTGAAGCTTTCTTT,CASSFGGANTEAFF
TRBJ2-2,-,-,TRBV7-2,TGTGCCAGCAGCCCGAGGGGATGGACCGGGGAGCTGTTTTTT,CASSPRGWTGELFF
TRBJ1-2,-,-,TRBV6-1,TGTGCCAGCACGTCGGGGGGCGCGTTCGATGGCTACACCTTC,CASTSGGAFDGYTF
TRBJ2-7,-,few,TRBV6-4,TGTGCCAGCAGTGACGTTCAGACCGAGCAGTACTTC,CASSDVQTEQYF
TRBJ1-1,-,-,TRBV5-4,TGTGCCGGTCGTACAGACATGAACACTGAAGCTTTCTTT,CAGRTDMNTEAFF
TRBJ1-1,-,-,TRBV7-9,TGTGCCAGCAGCTGGGGAGGGAACACTGAAGCTTTCTTT,CASSWGGNTEAFF
TRBJ1-5,TRBD1,-,TRBV6-1,TGTGCCAGCACGGACAGGGCGTATCAGCCCCAGCATTTT,CASTDRAYQPQHF
TRBJ2-1,TRBD2,-,TRBV5-1,TGCGCCAGCAGCCCGGGACTAGCGGGAGGGCCGGGCACCGCGCAGTTCTTC,CASSPGLAGGPGTAQFF
TRBJ1-1,-,-,TRBV11-2,TGTGCCAGCAGCACCTCCGGGAGAGAACCGAACACTGAAGCTTTCTTT,CASSTSGREPNTEAFF
TRBJ1-5,TRBD1,-,TRBV5-1,TGCGCCAGGAGTACCCCAGGGGGTGGAAGCAATCAGCCCCAGCATTTT,CARSTPGGGSNQPQHF
TRBJ2-1,-,-,TRBV7-2,TGTGCCAGCAGCTTTCGGTTCCCCGCCAATGAGCAGTTCTTC,CASSFRFPANEQFF
TRBJ2-1,-,once,TRBV9,TGTGCCAGCAGCGTAGGAGGAGGGGTATTCTCGGGCAATGAGCAGTTCTTC,CASSVGGGVFSGNEQFF
TRBJ2-2,-,few,TRBV6-1,TGTGCCAGCAGCGCAACAGGGACCGGGGAGCTGTTTTTT,CASSATGTGELFF
TRBJ2-1,-,-,TRBV2,TGTGCCAGCAGTGAAGAAGGGGCGGGCACCTACAATGAGCAGTTCTTC,CASSEEGAGTYNEQFF
TRBJ2-1,TRBD2,once,TRBV19,TGTGCCAGTAGCCGTACTAGCGGGGTTAGCTCCTACAATGAGCAGTTCTTC,CASSRTSGVSSYNEQFF
TRBJ2-5,-,-,TRBV6-5,TGTGCCAGCAGTTCTAAGAGGGACCCCATGGGGGAGACCCAGTACTTC,CASSSKRDPMGETQYF
TRBJ1-6,TRBD1,-,TRBV7-2,TGTGCCAGCAGCTCGGGACAGGGTGGCTCACCCCTCCACTTT,CASSSGQGGSPLHF
TRBJ2-3,TRBD1,-,TRBV10-3,TGTGCCATCAGGGACAGGGCAGATACGCAGTATTTT,CAIRDRADTQYF
TRBJ1-2,-,-,TRBV30,TGTGCCTGCGGACAGAAACATGGCTACACCTTC,CACGQKHGYTF
TRBJ2-1,TRBD2,-,TRBV4-2,TGTGCCAGCAGCCATCTAGCGGGAGCTGGAAACAATGAGCAGTTCTTC,CASSHLAGAGNNEQFF
TRBJ1-1,TRBD1,once,TRBV5-1,TGCGCCAGCAGCCGGGACAGTGAAGCTTTCTTT,CASSRDSEAFF
TRBJ2-7,-,medium-sized,TRBV19,TGTGCCAGTAGTCAAGCCGGACTCGCGGAGAAATACTTC,CASSQAGLAEKYF
TRBJ2-7,-,-,TRBV5-1,TGCGCCAGCAGCCCAACCGGACCCCATTACGAGCAGTACTTC,CASSPTGPHYEQYF
TRBJ2-5,-,-,TRBV6-6,TGTGCCAGCAGCCTGAGGGGGGAGACCCAGTACTTC,CASSLRGETQYF
TRBJ1-3,-,-,TRBV15,TGTGCCACCAGCAGAGTTGACAAATCTGGAAACACCATATATTTT,CATSRVDKSGNTIYF
TRBJ1-1,-,few,TRBV5-1,TGCGCCAGCAGCTCCGCGGGGGCGGACTTACGAGCTTTCTTT,CASSSAGADLRAFF
TRBJ1-1,TRBD1,once,TRBV19,TGTGCCACAAGGACAGGGGTGAACACTGAAGCTTTCTTT,CATRTGVNTEAFF
TRBJ1-6,-,-,TRBV19,TGTGCCAGTAGTATAGACCCGACAGATAATTCACCCCTCCACTTT,CASSIDPTDNSPLHF
TRBJ2-5,TRBD1,-,TRBV7-9,TGTGCCAGCAGCCCCTGGACAGGGGAAGAGACCCAGTACTTC,CASSPWTGEETQYF
TRBJ2-2,-,few,TRBV5-1,TGCGCCAGCAGCCAATTTACCGGGTTCCGACCTGAGGCCGGGGAGCTGTTTTTT,CASSQFTGFRPEAGELFF
TRBJ1-3,-,-,TRBV9,TGTGCCAGCAGCCCTCTTTTTCAGGGGCGAACTGGAAACACCATATATTTT,CASSPLFQGRTGNTIYF
TRBJ2-7,TRBD2,-,TRBV29-1,TGCAGCGCCCTGGGACTAGCGGGGTCTAACGAGCAGTACTTC,CSALGLAGSNEQYF
TRBJ2-5,-,-,TRBV27,TGTGCCAGCAGTTCACCCCAAGGGGGTGGAGAGACCCAGTACTTC,CASSSPQGGGETQYF
TRBJ2-5,TRBD2,-,TRBV5-1,TGCGCCAGCAGCACCGGGACTAGCGGGGGAGGAGAGACCCAGTACTTC,CASSTGTSGGGETQYF
TRBJ1-3,TRBD1,-,TRBV7-9,TGTGCCAGCAGCTCGGACAGGGAAGGGAACACCATATATTTT,CASSSDREGNTIYF
TRBJ1-2,-,-,TRBV2,TGTGCCAGCAGTGAAGATTACTATGGCTACACCTTC,CASSEDYYGYTF
TRBJ2-2,TRBD1,-,TRBV19,TGTGCCGTACAGGGGGCATCGAGGTCCGGGGAGCTGTTTTTT,CAVQGASRSGELFF
TRBJ2-2,-,-,TRBV6-6,TGTGCCAGCACCGGAGACACGAACACCGGGGAGCTGTTTTTT,CASTGDTNTGELFF
TRBJ1-2,TRBD1,-,TRBV9,TGTGCCAGCAGCGTAGAACAGGGGGGGGGCTACACCTTC,CASSVEQGGGYTF
TRBJ2-3,-,-,TRBV6-1,TGTGCCAGCGAGGGTAGGGTGGGGAGCACAGATACGCAGTATTTT,CASEGRVGSTDTQYF